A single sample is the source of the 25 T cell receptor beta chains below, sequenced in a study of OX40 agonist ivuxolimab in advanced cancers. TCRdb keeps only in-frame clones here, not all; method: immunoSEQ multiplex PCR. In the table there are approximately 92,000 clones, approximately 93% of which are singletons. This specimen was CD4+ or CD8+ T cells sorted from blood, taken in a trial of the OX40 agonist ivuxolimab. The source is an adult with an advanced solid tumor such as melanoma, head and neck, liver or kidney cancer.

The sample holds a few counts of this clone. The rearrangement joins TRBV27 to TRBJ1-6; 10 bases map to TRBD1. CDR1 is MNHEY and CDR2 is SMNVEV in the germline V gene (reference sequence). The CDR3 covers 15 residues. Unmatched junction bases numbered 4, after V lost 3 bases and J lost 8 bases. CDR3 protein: CASSFLDRGDSPLHF. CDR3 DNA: TGTGCCAGCAGTTTTCTGGACAGGGGGGATTCACCCCTCCACTTT.

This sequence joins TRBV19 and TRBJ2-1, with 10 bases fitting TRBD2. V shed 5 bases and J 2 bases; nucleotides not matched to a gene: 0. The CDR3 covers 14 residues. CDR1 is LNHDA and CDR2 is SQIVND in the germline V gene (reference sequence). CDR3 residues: CASSLAGAYNEQFF. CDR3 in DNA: TGTGCCAGTAGTCTAGCGGGGGCCTACAATGAGCAGTTCTTC. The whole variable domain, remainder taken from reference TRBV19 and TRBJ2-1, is DGGITQSPKYLFRKEGQNVTLSCEQNLNHDAMYWYRQDPGQGLRLIYYSQIVNDFQKGDIAEGYSVSREKKESFPLTVTSAQKNPTAFYLCASSLAGAYNEQFFGPGTRLTVL.

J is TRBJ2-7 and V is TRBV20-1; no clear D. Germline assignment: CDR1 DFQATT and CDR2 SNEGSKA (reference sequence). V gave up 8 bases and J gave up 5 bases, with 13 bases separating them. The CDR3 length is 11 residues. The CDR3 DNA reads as TGCAGTCCAACGTCCGGGCACGAGCAGTACTTC. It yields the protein CSPTSGHEQYF.

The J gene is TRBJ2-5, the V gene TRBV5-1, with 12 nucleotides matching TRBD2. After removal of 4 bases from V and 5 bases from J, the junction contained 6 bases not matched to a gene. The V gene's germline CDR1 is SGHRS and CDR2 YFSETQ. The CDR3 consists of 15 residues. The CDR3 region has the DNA TGCGCCAGCAGCGTCGGACTAGCGGGACGGGAGACCCAGTACTTC. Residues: CASSVGLAGRETQYF.

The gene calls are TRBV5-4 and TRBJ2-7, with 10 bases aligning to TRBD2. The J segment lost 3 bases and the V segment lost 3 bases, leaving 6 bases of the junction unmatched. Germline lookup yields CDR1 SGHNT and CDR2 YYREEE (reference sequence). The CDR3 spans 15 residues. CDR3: CASSWGGTSVYEQYF. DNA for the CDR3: TGTGCCAGCAGCTGGGGTGGGACTAGCGTCTACGAGCAGTACTTC.

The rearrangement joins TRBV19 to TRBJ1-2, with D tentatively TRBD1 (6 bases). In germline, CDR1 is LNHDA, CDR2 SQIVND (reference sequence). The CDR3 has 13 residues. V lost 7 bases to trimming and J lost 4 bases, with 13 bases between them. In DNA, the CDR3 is TGTGCCAGTATGCGGACAGTGGCCTATGGCTACACCTTC. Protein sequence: CASMRTVAYGYTF.

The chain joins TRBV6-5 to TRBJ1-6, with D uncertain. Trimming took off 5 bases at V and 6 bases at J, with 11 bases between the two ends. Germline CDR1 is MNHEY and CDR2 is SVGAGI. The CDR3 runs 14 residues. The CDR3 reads CASSGGNLNSPLHF. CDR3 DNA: TGTGCCAGCAGTGGAGGAAATCTTAATTCACCCCTCCACTTT.

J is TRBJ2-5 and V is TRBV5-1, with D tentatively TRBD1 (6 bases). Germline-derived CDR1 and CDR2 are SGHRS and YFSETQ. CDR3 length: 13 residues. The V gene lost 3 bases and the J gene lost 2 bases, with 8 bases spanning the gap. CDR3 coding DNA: TGCGCCAGCAGCTGGACAGTGCAAGAGACCCAGTACTTC. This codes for CASSWTVQETQYF.

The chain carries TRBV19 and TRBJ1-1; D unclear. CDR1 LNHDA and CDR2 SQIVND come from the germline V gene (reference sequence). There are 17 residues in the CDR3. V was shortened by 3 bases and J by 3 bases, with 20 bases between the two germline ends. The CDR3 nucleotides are TGTGCCAGTAGTATGGGGAAGGGAATTTTTAGGTACACTGAAGCTTTCTTT. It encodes CASSMGKGIFRYTEAFF.

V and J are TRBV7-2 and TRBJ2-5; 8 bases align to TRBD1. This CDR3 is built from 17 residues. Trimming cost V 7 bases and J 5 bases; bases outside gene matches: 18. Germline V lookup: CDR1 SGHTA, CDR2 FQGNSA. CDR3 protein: CASTVRGAGYRGETQYF. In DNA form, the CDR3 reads TGTGCCAGCACCGTCCGGGGTGCTGGCTACAGGGGGGAGACCCAGTACTTC.

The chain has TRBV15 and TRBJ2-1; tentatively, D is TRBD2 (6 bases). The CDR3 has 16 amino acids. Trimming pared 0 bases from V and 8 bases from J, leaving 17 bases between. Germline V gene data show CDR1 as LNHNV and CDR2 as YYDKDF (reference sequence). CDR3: CATSRDGTGARDEQFF. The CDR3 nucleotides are TGTGCCACCAGCAGAGACGGGACGGGAGCTCGGGATGAGCAGTTCTTC.

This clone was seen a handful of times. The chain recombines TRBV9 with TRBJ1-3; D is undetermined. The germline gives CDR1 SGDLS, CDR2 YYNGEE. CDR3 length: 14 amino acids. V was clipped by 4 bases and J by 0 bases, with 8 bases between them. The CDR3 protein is CASSPRDSGNTIYF. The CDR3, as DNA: TGTGCCAGCAGCCCTAGGGACTCTGGAAACACCATATATTTT.

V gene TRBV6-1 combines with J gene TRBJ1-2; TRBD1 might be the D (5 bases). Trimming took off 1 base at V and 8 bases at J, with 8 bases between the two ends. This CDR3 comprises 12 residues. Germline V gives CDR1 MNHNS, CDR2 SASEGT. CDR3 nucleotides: TGTGCCAGCAGTGAAGAGTGGGGCGGCTACACCTTC. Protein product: CASSEEWGGYTF.

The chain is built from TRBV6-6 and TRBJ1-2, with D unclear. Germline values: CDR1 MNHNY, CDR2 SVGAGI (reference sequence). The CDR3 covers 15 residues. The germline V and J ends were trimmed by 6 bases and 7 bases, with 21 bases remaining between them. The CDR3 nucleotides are TGTGCCAGCAGCCAGCAGAGTCTATTCCGTCTTGGCTACACCTTC. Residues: CASSQQSLFRLGYTF.

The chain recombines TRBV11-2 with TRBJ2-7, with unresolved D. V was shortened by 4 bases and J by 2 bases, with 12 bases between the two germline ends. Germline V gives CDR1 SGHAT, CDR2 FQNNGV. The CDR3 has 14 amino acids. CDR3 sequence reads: CASSSSTIAYEQYF. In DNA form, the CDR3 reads TGTGCCAGCAGCTCATCGACAATAGCCTACGAGCAGTACTTC.

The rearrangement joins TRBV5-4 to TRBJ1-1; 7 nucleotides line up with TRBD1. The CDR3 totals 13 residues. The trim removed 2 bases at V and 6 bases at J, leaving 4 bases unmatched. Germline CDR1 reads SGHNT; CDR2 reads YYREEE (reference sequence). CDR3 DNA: TGTGCCAGCAGCTTCAATCAGGGGGCTGAAGCTTTCTTT. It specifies CASSFNQGAEAFF.

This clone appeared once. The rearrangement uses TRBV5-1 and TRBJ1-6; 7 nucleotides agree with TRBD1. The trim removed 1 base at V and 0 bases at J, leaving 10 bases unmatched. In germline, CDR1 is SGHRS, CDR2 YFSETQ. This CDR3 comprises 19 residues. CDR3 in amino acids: CASSLQGGGMGSYNSPLHF. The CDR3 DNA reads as TGCGCCAGCAGCTTGCAAGGGGGCGGAATGGGCTCCTATAATTCACCCCTCCACTTT. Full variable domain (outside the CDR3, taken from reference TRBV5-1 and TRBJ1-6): KAGVTQTPRYLIKTRGQQVTLSCSPISGHRSVSWYQQTPGQGLQFLFEYFSETQRNKGNFPGRFSGRQFSNSRSEMNVSTLELGDSALYLCASSLQGGGMGSYNSPLHFGNGTRLTVT.

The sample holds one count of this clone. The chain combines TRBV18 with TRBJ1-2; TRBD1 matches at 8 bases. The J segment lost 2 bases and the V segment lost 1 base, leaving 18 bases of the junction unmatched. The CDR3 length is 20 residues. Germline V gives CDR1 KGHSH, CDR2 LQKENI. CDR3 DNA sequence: TGTGCCAGCTCACCACTTGGATTGGGCAGCAGGGGGCCTCTCAACTATGGCTACACCTTC. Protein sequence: CASSPLGLGSRGPLNYGYTF.

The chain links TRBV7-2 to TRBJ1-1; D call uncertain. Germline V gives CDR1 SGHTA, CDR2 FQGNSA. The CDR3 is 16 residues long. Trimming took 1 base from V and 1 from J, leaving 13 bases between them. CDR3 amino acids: CASSLGQTSPNTEAFF. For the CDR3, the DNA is TGTGCCAGCAGCTTAGGGCAGACCAGCCCGAACACTGAAGCTTTCTTT.

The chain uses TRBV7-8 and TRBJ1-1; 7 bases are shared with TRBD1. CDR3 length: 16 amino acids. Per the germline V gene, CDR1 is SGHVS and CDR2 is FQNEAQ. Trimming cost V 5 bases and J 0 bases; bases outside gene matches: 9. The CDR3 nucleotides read TGTGCCAGCAGCAGAAGTGGGACAGTAATGAACACTGAAGCTTTCTTT. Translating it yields CASSRSGTVMNTEAFF.

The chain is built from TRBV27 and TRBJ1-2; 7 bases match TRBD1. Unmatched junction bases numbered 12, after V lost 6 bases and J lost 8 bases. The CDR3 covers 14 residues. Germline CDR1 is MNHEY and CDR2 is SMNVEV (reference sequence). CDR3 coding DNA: TGTGCCAGCAGATCCCCCGCGACAGGGATCGGCTACACCTTC. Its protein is CASRSPATGIGYTF.

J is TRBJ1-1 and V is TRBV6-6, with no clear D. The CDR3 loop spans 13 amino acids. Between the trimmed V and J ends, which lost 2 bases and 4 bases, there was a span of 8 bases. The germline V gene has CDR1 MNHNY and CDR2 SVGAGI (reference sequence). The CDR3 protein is CASSYTDGTEAFF. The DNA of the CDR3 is TGTGCCAGCAGTTACACCGACGGCACTGAAGCTTTCTTT.

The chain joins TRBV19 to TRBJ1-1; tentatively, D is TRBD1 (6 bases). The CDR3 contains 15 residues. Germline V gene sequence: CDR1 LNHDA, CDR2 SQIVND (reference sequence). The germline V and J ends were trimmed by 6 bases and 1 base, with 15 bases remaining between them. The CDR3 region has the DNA TGTGCCAGTAGCACACCGCCGGACAGGAACACTGAAGCTTTCTTT. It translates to CASSTPPDRNTEAFF.

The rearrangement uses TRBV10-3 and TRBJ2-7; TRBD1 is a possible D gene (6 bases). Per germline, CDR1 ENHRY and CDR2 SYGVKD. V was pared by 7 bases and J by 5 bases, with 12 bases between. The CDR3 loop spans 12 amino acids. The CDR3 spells CAINTGLNEQYF. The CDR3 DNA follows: TGTGCCATCAACACAGGGCTCAACGAGCAGTACTTC.

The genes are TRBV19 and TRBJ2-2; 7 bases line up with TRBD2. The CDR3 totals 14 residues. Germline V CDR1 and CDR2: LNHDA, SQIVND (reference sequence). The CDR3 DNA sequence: TGTGCAGGGCGGGGGACGCCGTACACCGGGGAGCTGTTTTTT. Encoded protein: CAGRGTPYTGELFF.